This T cell receptor (beta chain) was captured by sequencing in a study of regulatory T cells in long-lasting Graves disease (dated by TCRdb to the early 2020s). At the level of the whole study: Patients with newly diagnosed Graves' disease had been on antithyroid drugs for under 3 months. Peripheral blood TCR sequencing and RNA sequencing compared persistent Graves' disease patients with newly diagnosed Graves' disease patients. The study was registered as a clinical trial and conducted in China. A total of around 35 samples were covered by TCR sequencing, comprising some 13 persistent and approximately 20 newly diagnosed Graves' disease patients.

General findings and caveats noted by the study authors: Compared with newly diagnosed patients, persistent Graves' disease patients had lower TCR Shannon entropy and fewer highly expanded clones, which suggests clonal expansion. Because the primary lesion, thyroid tissue, could not be accessed, the study looked at peripheral blood alone. A larger number of public clonotypes was shared among persistent patients (under 3,000) than among newly diagnosed patients (around 870). Sequencing and analysis were restricted to the TCR beta chain. Preferential use of TRBV28, TRBJ1-2 and TRBJ2-5 was observed in persistent disease, whereas TRBV20-1 and TRBJ2-1 were favored in newly diagnosed disease. As a limitation, the authors acknowledged that the small sample size may reduce accuracy.

Via the germline V gene (reference sequence), CDR1 is LNHDA and CDR2 SQIVND. Its CDR3 holds 13 amino acids, cysteine through phenylalanine. CDR3 DNA is the only sequence kept; it has 39 bases, read in frame from the first base. V loses 9 bases of germline sequence and J loses 3 bases, and the interval between the two ends is 15 bases. As to this clonotype: What antigen it recognizes has not been identified. Base qualities were left out, and no much larger clone turns up one base away.

This specimen's time point label, per the study, means: newly diagnosed GD, antithyroid drugs for less than 3 months. For both TCR sequencing and RNA sequencing, RNA was extracted from PBMCs in TRIzol. Graves' disease was diagnosed according to American Thyroid Association guidelines. Patients were recruited from an endocrinology department in Xi'an, China. Each patient gave around 9 milliliters of peripheral blood, collected in an EDTA anticoagulant tube. Ficoll Paque Plus density gradient separation was used to isolate PBMCs, and no further T cell sorting was done. An Agilent 2100 Bioanalyzer and agarose gel were used to assess RNA quality, and a NanoDrop 2000 was used to measure RNA concentration. Libraries came from multiplex PCR. This sample was sequenced with an Illumina HiSeq 4000. TCR beta libraries were built with iRepertoire HTBI primers and Arm-PCR amplification of CDR3 regions. Gel purification was performed on PCR products prior to sequencing. Concerning the study's data processing: Gene usage analysis of CDR3 amino acid clonotypes used the 55 to 65 TRBV and 11 to 15 TRBJ segments found across samples. Filtered high-quality paired reads were merged into contigs using COPE and FqMerger. BLAST was used to align contigs to the IMGT TRBV, TRBD and TRBJ reference genes, and CDR3 was defined following IMGT. Clonotypes above 0.1% frequency were classified as highly expanded clones. Shannon entropy served as the measure of repertoire diversity, while the Gini coefficient captured V-J evenness. Public clonotypes were defined as clonotypes shared by more than one individual. Starting from the raw public reads, TCRdb applied fastp trimming at Q25, assembled clones with MiXCR and retained in-frame beta chains. Each CDR3 protein appears once, grouped with its most common genes and DNA. These V and J calls originate from TCRdb's pipeline instead of the authors' own analysis. In all, the sample holds 450,000 to 600,000 distinct CDR3 sequences, and about a sixth of those were seen once. The leading ten clones occupy more than 10% of the sample.

Separately, the same data were catalogued under a study of T cells in Graves' hyperthyroidism and ophthalmopathy. As that second paper reports: Stable Graves' hyperthyroidism was defined as no progression to ophthalmopathy during 18 months of follow-up. Hyperthyroidism patients were newly diagnosed, with disease duration under 2 months, and aged 18 to 65 years. Any patient with an uncontrolled infection, another autoimmune disease, pregnancy or lactation was excluded. Clinical symptoms, serum thyroxine and TRAb, thyroid ultrasound, and orbital computed tomography formed the basis for the diagnoses. For the first round of RT-PCR on the TCR CDR3, the HTBI primer set was used together with the Qiagen OneStep RT-PCR kit. Most expanded thyroid clonotypes (frequency above 0.001) were also detected in blood, a finding suggesting that blood repertoires may reflect thyroid immune responses. A model built on a 13 V-J signature distinguished ophthalmopathy from stable hyperthyroidism, reaching roughly 88% sensitivity and under 84% specificity in cross-validation and 80%/75% in testing. During validation, the model predicted progression to ophthalmopathy a median of approximately 6 months ahead of onset, with approximately 71% sensitivity and 72.22% specificity. TCR V-J signatures able to tell the groups apart were searched for in a discovery cohort of some 100 patients, of whom 43 had Graves' ophthalmopathy and roughly 58 had stable Graves' hyperthyroidism. Whether ophthalmopathy could be predicted prospectively was tested in an independent validation cohort made up of about 18 hyperthyroidism patients plus 17 patients who later progressed to ophthalmopathy. The 90 to 100 discovery patients were randomly divided into training and test sets at a 7:3 ratio. In addition, the study compared T-cell repertoires in thyroid tissue and in blood from six Graves' hyperthyroidism patients. Following sampling, methimazole starting at 30 mg daily was given to hyperthyroidism patients, and high-dose intravenous methylprednisolone was given to ophthalmopathy patients. The libraries were constructed in a second round of multiplex PCR and then size-selected and purified. Sequencing of the libraries was done on an Illumina HiSeq2000 using paired-end 100 bp reads. SOAPnuke was used to process the raw data, throwing out any read that contained adapters or uncalled bases, had a mean Phred below 15, or lacked an exact constant-primer or identifier match. COPE v1.2.5 was used to merge the high-quality paired reads, and each unique nucleotide sequence was defined as a clonotype. MiTCR v1.1 was used to align the clonotypes against IMGT TRBV, TRBD and TRBJ reference segments. Analysis was restricted to V-J combinations with a frequency above 0.0001, which covered 99.2% of repertoires. A TCS score was defined as the ratio between F50 (clonal expansion) and ExV (chaos), using BLOSUM62-based TCRdist between CDR3 peptides within each V-J. Welch's t-statistics and random forest reduced approximately 520 V-J features to some 14, which were used in a naive Bayes classifier (R e1071). No statistical method was used to fix the sample size in advance, and group allocation was not hidden from the investigators. According to the paper, TCR Vbeta CDR3 sequencing was carried out on about 140 peripheral blood samples, which came from over 40 ophthalmopathy, around 74 hyperthyroidism and around 17 progressor patients.

Sequenced material: peripheral blood mononuclear cells (PBMCs), taken at new diagnosis, from a patient treated with antithyroid drugs. The clonotype comes from a man in his forties with Graves disease. Donor details come from another sample of the same person, matched by shared clones. Here the chain combines TRBV19 and TRBJ2-7, with no D gene named confidently. The CDR3 is CASALPLLYEQYF. In nucleotide form, the sequence is TGTGCCAGCGCTTTACCGTTACTCTACGAGCAGTACTTC.